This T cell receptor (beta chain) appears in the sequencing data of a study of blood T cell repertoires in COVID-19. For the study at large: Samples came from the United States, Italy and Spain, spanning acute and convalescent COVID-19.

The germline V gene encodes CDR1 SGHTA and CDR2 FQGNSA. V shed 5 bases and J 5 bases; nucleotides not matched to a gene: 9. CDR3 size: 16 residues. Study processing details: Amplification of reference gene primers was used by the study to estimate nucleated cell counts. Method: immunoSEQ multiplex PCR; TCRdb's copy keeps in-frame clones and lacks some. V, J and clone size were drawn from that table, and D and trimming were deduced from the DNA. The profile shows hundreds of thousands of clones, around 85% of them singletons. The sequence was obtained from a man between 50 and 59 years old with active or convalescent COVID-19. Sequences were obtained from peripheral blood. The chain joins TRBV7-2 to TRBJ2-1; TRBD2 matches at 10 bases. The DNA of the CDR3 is TGTGCCAGCAGCCCCACCCGGACTAGCGGTCACAATGAGCAGTTCTTC. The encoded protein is CASSPTRTSGHNEQFF. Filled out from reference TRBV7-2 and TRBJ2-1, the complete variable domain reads GAGVSQSPSNKVTEKGKDVELRCDPISGHTALYWYRQSLGQGLEFLIYFQGNSAPDKSGLPSDRFSAERTGGSVSTLTIQRTQQEDSAVYLCASSPTRTSGHNEQFFGPGTRLTVL.